Here is one T cell receptor (beta chain) with its context. Its antigen is undetermined. Produced via immunoSEQ multiplex PCR; TCRdb's table is partial and in-frame only. The top ten hold roughly 5.2% of the sample, which has 4,000 to 5,000 clones, approximately 90% seen once. The data originate from a study of T cell responses to AZD1222 COVID-19 vaccine. Study-wide findings and caveats: Only a handful of people who got AZD1222 tested seropositive at baseline. Samples come after the peak T cell response, not at day 14.

Germline assignment: CDR1 LGHNA and CDR2 YSLEER. CDR3 length equals 13 residues. V lost 0 bases, J lost 8 bases, and 5 bases lay in between. The sequence came from an adult who received the AZD1222 COVID-19 vaccine. The gene calls are TRBV4-3 and TRBJ1-6; D gene uncertain. Here the sequenced sample was peripheral blood, taken 28 days after the second AZD1222 dose. CDR3 sequence (DNA): TGCGCCAGCAGCCAAGATACGGATTCACCCCTCCACTTT. This translates into CASSQDTDSPLHF.